This TCR beta chain is from a study of T cell responses to AZD1222 COVID-19 vaccine. Whole-study findings and limits: CD4 TCRs covered the whole spike, strongest at regions 160-218 and 743-854. Per reports, nearly half of all spike-specific TCRs target regions that are unmutated in variants. Females made up more of the donors, who were largely white British, and clonal diversity may have come out too low. Spike-specific TCR breadth and depth rose after two AZD1222 doses.

Only in-frame clones appear in the TCRdb table, and some are missing; sequencing was by immunoSEQ multiplex PCR. This table has around 60,000 clones, roughly 90% appearing once. The CDR3 sequence is 15 residues long. Looked up from germline, CDR1 is SGDLS and CDR2 is YYNGEE. Germline trimming cut 0 bases from V and 4 bases from J; bases unmatched to any gene: 4. With regard to this clone: Its antigen remains unknown.

The TCR was taken from an adult in good health. The rearrangement joins TRBV9 to TRBJ1-2, with 9 bases identical to TRBD1. This material consisted of peripheral blood, taken on day 0 of AZD1222 vaccination. CDR3 DNA: TGTGCCAGCAGCGTAGGGGACAGGGTCCCCTATGGCTACACCTTC. This sequence encodes CASSVGDRVPYGYTF.